This T cell receptor (beta chain) was identified in a study of CD8+CD57+ T cells in acquired aplastic anemia. Study-level background: DNA from sorted CD4+ and CD8+ cells averaged roughly 3.2 ug. Among healthy donors, CD4+ cells averaged around 11 million reads.

Study outcomes and limitations: Patient and control CD8+ Simpson's diversity was not significantly different. Approximately 30 was the count of CD8+ CDR3 sequences that patients shared with controls.

CDR3 length: 15 residues. Trimming removed 6 bases from V and 6 bases from J; junction bases left unmatched: 14. Germline lookup yields CDR1 MNHEY and CDR2 SMNVEV (reference sequence). For CDR3 and TCR beta VDJ profiling, genomic DNA was the template used. TCRdb analysed the reads with MiXCR anew, one entry per CDR3 protein. Counted here are about 110,000 distinct CDR3 sequences, roughly 51% occurring once; the ten biggest clones make up about 32%. This clonotype was detected ten times or more. Its specificity is not known. This TCR was sampled from a human donor in good health, serving as a control. The J gene is TRBJ2-7, the V gene TRBV27, with 7 bases identical to TRBD2. The specimen sequenced was sorted CD4+, CD8+, or CD8+CD57+ T cells (not recorded which) from PBMCs. CDR3 residues: CASSLRWGREGEQYF. CDR3 nucleotides: TGTGCCAGCAGCTTAAGATGGGGCAGGGAGGGCGAGCAGTACTTC.